Below, one TCR beta chain is given with its context. As yet, its antigen is unknown. These data belong to a study of shared clonotypes between healthy human individuals. Findings and caveats of the study: Collection of samples was limited to blood; tissue repertoires likely differ. Among donors, sharing of clonotypes was expected to be affected by sequencing depth. There were few donors, and this limited the genetic and exposure-history diversity represented.

Profiled with immunoSEQ multiplex PCR; TCRdb holds only in-frame clones, not every one. The table records 2,500,000 or so clones, roughly 92% of them present only once. Looked up from germline, CDR1 is SGHRS and CDR2 is YFSETQ. The CDR3 contains 12 residues. With 0 bases removed from V and 12 bases from J, the gap between germline ends came to 13 bases. The V call is TRBV5-1, the J call TRBJ2-7; D is ambiguous. The sequenced sample was naive CD4+ T cells from PBMCs. Subset in this sample: CD45RA+ positively selected. The sequence was collected from a man aged 18-30 years in good health. Some clones in this sample may be carry-over from other donors' samples. In nucleotides, the CDR3 is TGCGCCAGCAGCTTGGACGACGGAAAGGTGTACTTC. Protein: CASSLDDGKVYF. Full variable domain (rest looked up from reference TRBV5-1 and TRBJ2-7): KAGVTQTPRYLIKTRGQQVTLSCSPISGHRSVSWYQQTPGQGLQFLFEYFSETQRNKGNFPGRFSGRQFSNSRSEMNVSTLELGDSALYLCASSLDDGKVYFGPGTRLTVT.